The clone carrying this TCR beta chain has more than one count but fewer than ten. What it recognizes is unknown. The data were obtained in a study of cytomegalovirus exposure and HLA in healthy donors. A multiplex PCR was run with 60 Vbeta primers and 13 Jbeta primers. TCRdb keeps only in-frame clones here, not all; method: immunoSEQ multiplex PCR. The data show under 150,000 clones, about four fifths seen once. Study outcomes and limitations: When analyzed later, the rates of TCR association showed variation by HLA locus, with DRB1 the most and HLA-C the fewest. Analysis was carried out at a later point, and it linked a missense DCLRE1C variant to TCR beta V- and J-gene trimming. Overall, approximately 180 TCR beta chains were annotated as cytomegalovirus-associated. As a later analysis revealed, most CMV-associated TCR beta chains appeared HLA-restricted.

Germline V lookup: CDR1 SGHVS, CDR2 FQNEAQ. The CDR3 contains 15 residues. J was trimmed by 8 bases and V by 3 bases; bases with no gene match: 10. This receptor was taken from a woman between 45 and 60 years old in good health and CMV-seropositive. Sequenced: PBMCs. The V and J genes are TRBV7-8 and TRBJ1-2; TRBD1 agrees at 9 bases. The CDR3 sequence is CASSFNVQGAWGYTF. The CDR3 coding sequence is TGTGCCAGCAGCTTTAACGTACAGGGGGCGTGGGGCTACACCTTC.